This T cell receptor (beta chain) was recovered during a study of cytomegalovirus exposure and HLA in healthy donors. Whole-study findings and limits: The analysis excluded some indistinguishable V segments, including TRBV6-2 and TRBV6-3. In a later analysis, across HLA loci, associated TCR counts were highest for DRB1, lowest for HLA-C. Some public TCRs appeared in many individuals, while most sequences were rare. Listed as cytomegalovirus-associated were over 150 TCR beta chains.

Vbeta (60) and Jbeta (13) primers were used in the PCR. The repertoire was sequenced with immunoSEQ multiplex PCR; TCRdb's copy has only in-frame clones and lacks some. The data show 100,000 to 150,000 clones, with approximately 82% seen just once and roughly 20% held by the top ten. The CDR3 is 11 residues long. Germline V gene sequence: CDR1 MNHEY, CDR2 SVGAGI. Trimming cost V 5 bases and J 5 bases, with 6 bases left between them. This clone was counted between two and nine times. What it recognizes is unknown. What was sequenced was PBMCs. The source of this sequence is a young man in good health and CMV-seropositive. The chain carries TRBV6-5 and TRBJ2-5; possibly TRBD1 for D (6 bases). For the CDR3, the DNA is TGTGCCAGCAGTACAGGGGAGACCCAGTACTTC. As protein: CASSTGETQYF.